The 22 T cell receptor beta chains below all came from one sample that was sequenced in a study of T cells after yellow fever vaccination. TCRdb reprocessed the 5' RACE reads with MiXCR, giving one entry per CDR3 protein. The data contain roughly 500,000 distinct CDR3 sequences, 15% to 20% of them seen just once; the ten biggest clones take up roughly an eighth. Sample: PBMCs, taken 15 days after the yellow fever booster vaccination. The receptors originated from a man under 40 who received the YFV17D yellow fever vaccine.

There are a few counts of this clonotype. The chain employs TRBV5-1 and TRBJ2-7; D perhaps matches TRBD1 (8 bases). There are 17 residues in the CDR3. V lost 3 bases and J lost 2, with 21 bases in between. Looked up from germline, CDR1 is SGHRS and CDR2 is YFSETQ. CDR3 coding DNA: TGCGCCAGCAGCTCTCTACTGGGGGGGACAGGAGCCTACGAGCAGTACTTC. Encoded protein: CASSSLLGGTGAYEQYF.

In its sample, this clonotype was seen many times. The chain joins TRBV7-9 to TRBJ2-7; TRBD1 is a possible D gene (5 bases). With 0 bases removed from V and 5 bases from J, the gap between germline ends came to 8 bases. The CDR3 totals 13 residues. Per germline, CDR1 SEHNR and CDR2 FQNEAQ (reference sequence). The DNA of the CDR3 is TGTGCCAGCAGCTTAGCAGGGGCGGACGAGCAGTACTTC. It yields the protein CASSLAGADEQYF. Combining the CDR3 with reference TRBV7-9 and TRBJ2-7 gives the whole variable domain DTGVSQNPRHKITKRGQNVTFRCDPISEHNRLYWYRQTLGQGPEFLTYFQNEAQLEKSRLLSDRFSAERPKGSFSTLEIQRTEQGDSAMYLCASSLAGADEQYFGPGTRLTVT.

The chain couples TRBV12-3 or TRBV12-4 to TRBJ2-2, with 9 nucleotides matching TRBD2. This CDR3 is 16 amino acids long. V dropped 7 bases and J dropped 4; count of bases not matched to a gene: 10. DNA for the CDR3: TGTGCCAGCACCTCTAGGGCGGGAGGGACCACCGGGGAGCTGTTTTTT. Translated, it gives CASTSRAGGTTGELFF.

V and J are TRBV15 and TRBJ2-5, with 11 bases lining up with TRBD1. The V segment lost 2 bases and the J segment 5 bases; nucleotides outside the gene matches: 4. The CDR3 sequence is 15 residues long. In germline, CDR1 is LNHNV, CDR2 YYDKDF (reference sequence). CDR3 amino acids: CATSRRTGGLETQYF. CDR3 nucleotide sequence: TGTGCCACCAGCAGACGGACAGGGGGCCTGGAGACCCAGTACTTC.

In its sample, this clonotype was seen a few times. The chain couples TRBV14 to TRBJ2-4, with D unclear. Germline V CDR1 and CDR2: SGHDN, FVKESK. Trimming shortened V by 4 bases and J by 9 bases, and 7 bases separated the two germline ends. The CDR3 contains 11 residues. The CDR3 DNA is TGTGCCAGCAGCCTCGGACCCATTCAGTACTTC. This encodes CASSLGPIQYF.

This clonotype was recorded many times. This rearrangement joins TRBV28 to TRBJ2-3; 7 bases match TRBD2. Germline-derived CDR1 and CDR2 are MDHEN and SYDVKM. CDR3 size: 14 residues. The V and J ends lost 3 bases and 4 bases, in that order; junction bases with no gene match: 4. The CDR3 spells CASSLRGGADTQYF. The CDR3 DNA follows: TGTGCCAGCAGTTTGAGGGGAGGGGCAGATACGCAGTATTTT.

This chain joins TRBV7-7 and TRBJ2-2; 9 bases agree with TRBD1. V dropped 3 bases and J dropped 6; count of bases not matched to a gene: 5. The CDR3 consists of 15 residues. Germline V gives CDR1 SSHAT, CDR2 FNYEAQ (reference sequence). CDR3 region: CASSLGTGNPGELFF. The CDR3 bases are TGTGCCAGCAGCTTGGGGACAGGGAATCCCGGGGAGCTGTTTTTT.

The rearrangement links TRBV20-1 to TRBJ2-5; D perhaps matches TRBD2 (6 bases). V was pared by 5 bases and J by 5 bases, with 18 bases between. Germline assignment: CDR1 DFQATT and CDR2 SNEGSKA (reference sequence). CDR3 length: 14 residues. The CDR3 loop reads CSASPRGRRETQYF. CDR3 sequence (DNA): TGCAGTGCTTCCCCCCGGGGGAGAAGGGAGACCCAGTACTTC.

J is TRBJ2-2 and V is TRBV5-1; 7 bases map to TRBD2. CDR1 and CDR2 (germline): SGHRS, YFSETQ. The V gene end was trimmed by 3 bases and the J gene end by 7 bases; junction bases not matched to a gene: 15. CDR3 length: 17 amino acids. CDR3 coding DNA: TGCGCCAGCAGCTCCCACTTTGGGACTACAGACGGCGGGGAGCTGTTTTTT. Translated: CASSSHFGTTDGGELFF.

This clonotype was observed a few times. The chain joins TRBV11-2 to TRBJ2-1; TRBD1 might be the D (6 bases). Trimming left V 5 bases short and J 0 bases short, with 14 bases between. Germline loops: CDR1 SGHAT, CDR2 FQNNGV. CDR3 length: 16 residues. For the CDR3, the DNA is TGTGCCAGCAGCAACCACAGGGAAAGCTCCTACAATGAGCAGTTCTTC. Translating gives CASSNHRESSYNEQFF.

This clonotype was counted a few times. CDR3 nucleotides: TGCAGTGTCCCGCGCCCGGGACAGGGAAGGTACGAGCAGTACTTC. Translating gives CSVPRPGQGRYEQYF. The chain recombines TRBV20-1 with TRBJ2-7, with TRBD1 matching over 9 bases. J was trimmed by 4 bases and V by 7 bases; bases with no gene match: 14. From germline, CDR1 is DFQATT and CDR2 SNEGSKA (reference sequence). CDR3 length: 15 amino acids.

This chain links TRBV20-1 with TRBJ2-3; D is undetermined. The CDR3 is made up of 14 amino acids. In germline, CDR1 is DFQATT, CDR2 SNEGSKA (reference sequence). Between the trimmed V and J ends, which lost 3 bases and 0 bases, there was a span of 10 bases. The CDR3 DNA reads as TGCAGTGCTAGTTTATCTGGGAGCACAGATACGCAGTATTTT. Its translation: CSASLSGSTDTQYF.

V gene TRBV2 combines with J gene TRBJ2-1; TRBD2 is a possible D gene (6 bases). Trimming took 8 bases from V and 2 from J, leaving 13 bases between them. The CDR3 is made up of 14 amino acids. The germline gives CDR1 SNHLY, CDR2 FYNNEI. The CDR3 loop is CASPVGEAYNEQFF. The CDR3 region has the DNA TGTGCCAGCCCTGTAGGGGAGGCCTACAATGAGCAGTTCTTC.

The V call is TRBV20-1, the J call TRBJ2-3; D gene unclear. The CDR3 is 13 residues long. The V and J ends lost 5 bases and 0 bases respectively, with 9 bases between them. The germline V gene encodes CDR1 DFQATT and CDR2 SNEGSKA (reference sequence). Here the CDR3 reads CSAEFRSTDTQYF. In DNA, the CDR3 is TGCAGTGCTGAGTTTCGTAGCACAGATACGCAGTATTTT.

This rearrangement joins TRBV7-8 to TRBJ2-1; the D gene is possibly TRBD1 (5 bases). Trimming pared 2 bases from V and 15 bases from J, leaving 23 bases between. The CDR3 length is 15 residues. CDR1 SGHVS and CDR2 FQNEAQ come from the germline V gene. The CDR3 nucleotides read TGTGCCAGCAGCTTATTAAAGTTTGCCTCAGGGTTCTCGTTCTTC. This translates into CASSLLKFASGFSFF.

This clonotype occurred a few times. The rearrangement joins TRBV25-1 to TRBJ2-3; D is uncertain. The CDR3 runs 13 residues. The germline V gene encodes CDR1 MGHDK and CDR2 SYGVNS. The V end lost 2 bases, the J end lost 6 bases, and 9 bases lay between the germline ends. The CDR3 protein is CASSENSVDTQYF. The CDR3 DNA reads as TGTGCCAGCAGTGAAAATTCCGTGGATACGCAGTATTTT.

In this sample, this clonotype turned up a few times. The chain links TRBV6-1 to TRBJ1-1, with D perhaps TRBD1 (5 bases). CDR3 length: 16 amino acids. The V gene lost 4 bases and the J gene lost 2 bases, with 17 bases spanning the gap. Germline lookup yields CDR1 MNHNS and CDR2 SASEGT. CDR3 loop: CASSGTVQEFNTEAFF. The CDR3 DNA follows: TGTGCCAGCAGTGGTACGGTACAGGAGTTTAACACTGAAGCTTTCTTT.

The table lists this clonotype with a few counts. The chain is built from TRBV7-9 and TRBJ2-4; D is perhaps TRBD2 (5 bases). CDR3 length equals 15 residues. The germline gives CDR1 SEHNR, CDR2 FQNEAQ (reference sequence). V lost 1 base and J lost 3, with 10 bases in between. CDR3 in amino acids: CASSLETGFKNIQYF. CDR3 DNA sequence: TGTGCCAGCAGCTTAGAAACGGGGTTCAAAAACATTCAGTACTTC.

This clonotype was counted between two and nine times. The V and J genes are TRBV29-1 and TRBJ2-1, with TRBD1 matching over 10 bases. The junction had 14 bases not matched to a gene; V was cut back by 8 bases and J by 7 bases. Per the germline V gene, CDR1 is SQVTM and CDR2 is ANQGSEA. The CDR3 runs 15 residues. CDR3: CSSLYGTGERNEQFF. As DNA, the CDR3 is TGCAGCTCTCTTTACGGGACAGGGGAAAGGAATGAGCAGTTCTTC.

This clonotype was counted only a few times. The chain links TRBV12-3 or TRBV12-4 to TRBJ1-5, with D possibly matching TRBD1 (5 bases). The V end lost 2 bases, the J end lost 4 bases, and 9 bases lay between the germline ends. The CDR3 is 14 residues long. Written as DNA, the CDR3 is TGTGCCAGCAGTTTAAGGCAGGGAAATCAGCCCCAGCATTTT. Its translation: CASSLRQGNQPQHF.

This clonotype was observed a handful of times. V gene TRBV5-1 combines with J gene TRBJ2-5; no firm D call. The CDR3 is made up of 12 amino acids. Between the trimmed V and J ends, which lost 5 bases and 5 bases, there was a span of 10 bases. Germline assignment: CDR1 SGHRS and CDR2 YFSETQ. For the CDR3, the DNA is TGCGCCAGCAGGGATCTTTCCGAGACCCAGTACTTC. This encodes CASRDLSETQYF.

J is TRBJ1-5 and V is TRBV19; a weak D match, TRBD1 (5 bases). Per germline, CDR1 LNHDA and CDR2 SQIVND (reference sequence). The CDR3 runs to 15 residues. V was clipped by 1 base and J by 1 base, with 8 bases between them. The CDR3 bases are TGTGCCAGTAGTATAGGGAGGGGCAGCAATCAGCCCCAGCATTTT. Residues: CASSIGRGSNQPQHF.